The 14 T cell receptor beta chains below were found in one sample sequenced in a study of T cells after yellow fever vaccination (dated by TCRdb to the late 2010s). The treatment or condition label on this specimen signifies: live attenuated yellow fever vaccine strain. Library prep was done by 5' RACE. The instrument was an Illumina HiSeq 2500. The public sequencing data were trimmed at Q25 with fastp and processed into clonotypes with MiXCR by TCRdb, which kept only in-frame beta chains. Identical CDR3 protein sequences are pooled into one entry, listed with their most common genes and DNA. The table for this sample lists under 700,000 distinct CDR3 sequences; less than 20% of them were counted only once. The ten largest clones capture 17% of the sample. The source material was PBMCs, sampled 5 to 6 days after the first yellow fever vaccination. The source is a man in his late teens or twenties who received the YFV17D yellow fever vaccine.

This clonotype was found a few times. The chain's CDR3 is CASSLVAGKHTEAFF. The CDR3 DNA reads as TGCGCCAGCAGCTTGGTGGCAGGCAAACACACTGAAGCTTTCTTT. This chain uses TRBV5-1 with TRBJ1-1; D unresolved. V was trimmed by 0 bases and J by 3 bases, leaving 12 bases between them. Looked up from germline, CDR1 is SGHRS and CDR2 is YFSETQ. The CDR3 has 15 amino acids.

In this sample, this clonotype turned up a few times. This chain connects TRBV10-3 to TRBJ2-3; D not resolved. Trimming removed 6 bases from V and 3 bases from J, with 7 bases in between. Germline CDR1 ENHRY, CDR2 SYGVKD. The CDR3 consists of 12 residues. The CDR3 here is CAISDGTDTQYF. The CDR3 DNA follows: TGTGCCATCAGCGATGGGACAGATACGCAGTATTTT.

This clonotype was detected a few times. J is TRBJ2-3 and V is TRBV7-2; TRBD2 aligns across 8 bases. The CDR3 runs to 16 residues. Germline CDR1 and CDR2: SGHTA and FQGNSA. J gave up 1 base and V 2 bases, and 5 bases lay outside the gene matches. CDR3 protein: CASSLYGRGGTDTQYF. The CDR3 nucleotides are TGTGCCAGCAGCTTATATGGGCGGGGGGGCACAGATACGCAGTATTTT.

The chain carries TRBV15 and TRBJ1-3; D unresolved. There are 13 residues in the CDR3. CDR1 and CDR2 (germline): LNHNV, YYDKDF (reference sequence). Trimming stripped 4 bases from V and 0 bases from J, with 4 bases between. In nucleotides, the CDR3 is TGTGCCACCAGCACTAGCTCTGGAAACACCATATATTTT. Its translation: CATSTSSGNTIYF. Variable domain in full (rest from reference TRBV15 and TRBJ1-3): DAMVIQNPRYQVTQFGKPVTLSCSQTLNHNVMYWYQQKSSQAPKLLFHYYDKDFNNEADTPDNFQSRRPNTSFCFLDIRSPGLGDTAMYLCATSTSSGNTIYFGEGSWLTVV.

The chain couples TRBV6-2 or TRBV6-3 to TRBJ1-6; 10 bases fit TRBD1. The V and J ends lost 2 bases and 9 bases, in that order; junction bases with no gene match: 4. Germline loops: CDR1 MNHEY, CDR2 SVGEGT. CDR3 length equals 15 residues. DNA of the CDR3: TGTGCCAGCAGTTACCTGGGACAGGGGACTTCACCCCTCCACTTT. Translation gives CASSYLGQGTSPLHF.

The chain combines TRBV12-3 or TRBV12-4 with TRBJ2-6; D gene uncertain. V was cut by 8 bases and J by 3 bases, with 11 bases left in between. The CDR3 is 14 residues long. Here the CDR3 reads CASQSVSGANVLTF. The CDR3 nucleotides are TGTGCCAGCCAATCCGTGAGTGGGGCCAACGTCCTGACTTTC.

J is TRBJ2-7 and V is TRBV2; no firm D call. Germline V lookup: CDR1 SNHLY, CDR2 FYNNEI. This CDR3 comprises 11 residues. Between the trimmed V and J ends, which lost 8 bases and 3 bases, there was a span of 8 bases. The chain's CDR3 is CASGRRYEQYF. Written as DNA, the CDR3 is TGTGCCAGCGGGCGTCGCTACGAGCAGTACTTC. Variable domain in full (rest from reference TRBV2 and TRBJ2-7): EPEVTQTPSHQVTQMGQEVILRCVPISNHLYFYWYRQILGQKVEFLVSFYNNEISEKSEIFDDQFSVERPDGSNFTLKIRSTKLEDSAMYFCASGRRYEQYFGPGTRLTVT.

In its sample, this clonotype was seen many times. The V call is TRBV10-3, the J call TRBJ2-1, with 16 bases lining up with TRBD2. Germline CDR1 ENHRY, CDR2 SYGVKD. The CDR3 length is 18 residues. V lost 4 bases and J lost 3; bases outside the gene matches: 6. The CDR3 sequence is CAISGGTSGGARYNEQFF. CDR3 nucleotide sequence: TGTGCCATCAGTGGGGGGACTAGCGGGGGGGCACGCTACAATGAGCAGTTCTTC.

This chain links TRBV5-1 with TRBJ1-5, with a weak D call TRBD1 (5 bases). V dropped 0 bases and J dropped 2 bases, with 9 bases sitting between them. The CDR3 is 15 residues long. Germline CDR1 SGHRS, CDR2 YFSETQ. The CDR3 region is CASSLEGNRNQPQHF. CDR3 nucleotide sequence: TGCGCCAGCAGCTTGGAGGGGAATCGCAATCAGCCCCAGCATTTT.

The genes are TRBV7-8 and TRBJ1-6; D is uncertain. The CDR3 covers 15 residues. Germline CDR1 and CDR2: SGHVS and FQNEAQ. The germline V and J ends were trimmed by 5 bases and 4 bases, with 12 bases remaining between them. CDR3 in DNA: TGTGCCAGCAGCCTCCTGAAGGGATATAATTCACCCCTCCACTTT. It is translated as CASSLLKGYNSPLHF.

Turning to this clonotype: A much larger clone differs from this one at a single base, so this may be a read error. The gene calls are TRBV29-1 and TRBJ2-7; D possibly corresponds to TRBD1 (6 bases). Germline V gene sequence: CDR1 SQVTM, CDR2 ANQGSEA. The CDR3 is made up of 13 amino acids. CDR3 amino acids: CRLDRLYPLEQYV. As DNA, the CDR3 is TGCAGGTTAGACAGGCTCTACCCCCTCGAGCAGTACGTC.

This clonotype was picked up a small number of times. The rearrangement uses TRBV4-1 and TRBJ1-5; no definite D call. The CDR3 covers 14 residues. V shed 9 bases and J shed 1 base, with 13 bases lying between them. CDR1 is MGHRA and CDR2 is YSYEKL in the germline V gene. The CDR3 region has the DNA TGCGCCAGTAAGATACTCGGGAGCAATCAGCCCCAGCATTTT. Translating gives CASKILGSNQPQHF.

This clonotype has a handful of counts. The chain couples TRBV21-1 to TRBJ1-5. TRBV21-1 has pseudogene status. CDR3 length: 12 residues. The CDR3 region is CASSKGSQPQHF. CDR3 nucleotides: TGTGCCAGCAGCAAAGGGAGTCAGCCCCAGCATTTT.

In its sample, this clonotype was seen a few times. This sequence joins TRBV20-1 and TRBJ2-7; 7 nucleotides align to TRBD1. This CDR3 region has 13 residues. The V segment lost 3 bases and the J segment 3 bases; nucleotides outside the gene matches: 5. The V gene's germline CDR1 is DFQATT and CDR2 SNEGSKA (reference sequence). The CDR3 region has the DNA TGCAGTGCTAGCTACAGGGGCAGCTACGAGCAGTACTTC. Its protein product is CSASYRGSYEQYF.